This T cell receptor (beta chain) was sequenced during a study of cytomegalovirus exposure and HLA in healthy donors. Concerning this clone itself: Its cognate antigen is unknown.

Per germline, CDR1 MGHRA and CDR2 YSYEKL. This CDR3 is built from 15 residues. V gave up 2 bases and J gave up 0 bases, with 9 bases separating them. General observations from the study: Using a false discovery rate of 0.05, a later analysis showed that about 16,000 TCR beta sequences were associated with HLA alleles.

It was with 60 Vbeta and 13 Jbeta primers that the PCR ran. Data came from immunoSEQ multiplex PCR; TCRdb stores just in-frame clones and leaves some out. The table shows 150,000 or so clones, with about 72% occurring only once. The source material was PBMCs. This sequence joins TRBV4-1 and TRBJ2-3; a possible D gene is TRBD2 (6 bases). The clonotype comes from a girl aged 5-17 years in good health and CMV-seronegative. This chain's CDR3 is CASSQPGTSTDTQYF. The CDR3 nucleotides read TGCGCCAGCAGCCAACCCGGGACTAGCACAGATACGCAGTATTTT.